One sample yielded the 20 T cell receptor beta chains listed below, sequenced in a study of prognosis after radiotherapy for stage I lung cancer. Amplicons of TCR beta CDR3 were generated from genomic DNA by two-round multiplex PCR. The first round of PCR was done with primers that matched each TRBV and TRBJ gene. TCRdb re-called the multiplex PCR reads with MiXCR, one entry per CDR3 protein. The sample carries around 59,000 distinct CDR3 sequences, about 25% recorded once. Specimen: PBMCs, collected before or after stereotactic body radiation therapy (not recorded which). Source of these receptors: a donor older than 45 with non-small cell lung cancer.

As regards this clonotype: This may be a read error: a much more frequent sequence differs by one nucleotide. The rearrangement links TRBV11-2 to TRBJ2-5, with 16 bases matching TRBD2. CDR1 SGHAT and CDR2 FQNNGV come from the germline V gene. The CDR3 is 19 residues long. The DNA for the CDR3 is TGTGCCAACAGCCAGGGAATGGGACTAGCGGGGGGGCCCGGGGAGACCCAGTACTTC. The encoded protein is CANSQGMGLAGGPGETQYF.

Ten or more counts support this clonotype. This sequence joins TRBV20-1 and TRBJ1-4; D gene unclear. V was pared by 6 bases and J by 5 bases, with 13 bases between. This CDR3 has 13 residues. Germline CDR1 DFQATT, CDR2 SNEGSKA (reference sequence). CDR3 region: CSAGPLRNEKLFF. The DNA for the CDR3 is TGCAGTGCCGGACCTCTAAGGAATGAAAAACTGTTTTTT.

This clonotype was detected many times. The chain employs TRBV5-6 and TRBJ2-2; TRBD1 aligns across 10 bases. The germline V gene has CDR1 SGHDT and CDR2 YYEEEE. The CDR3 runs to 14 residues. J lost 7 bases, V lost 2 bases, and 2 bases had no gene match. The CDR3 bases are TGTGCCAGCAGCTTCGGACAGGGGGTCGGGGAGCTGTTTTTT. Residues: CASSFGQGVGELFF.

In this sample, this clonotype turned up many times. The chain has TRBV18 and TRBJ2-1; weak D call: TRBD1 (6 bases). The ends were cut back, 2 bases at V and 1 base at J, with 12 bases in the middle. The V gene's germline CDR1 is KGHSH and CDR2 LQKENI. The CDR3 covers 16 residues. The CDR3 protein is CASSPSQGLSYNEQFF. The CDR3 nucleotides are TGTGCCAGCTCACCATCCCAGGGGTTGTCCTACAATGAGCAGTTCTTC.

This clonotype was seen many times. This sequence joins TRBV7-6 and TRBJ2-2; 8 nucleotides match TRBD1. J lost 2 bases, V lost 2 bases, and 1 base had no gene match. The CDR3 is 15 amino acids. Germline assignment: CDR1 SGHVS and CDR2 FNYEAQ. Written as DNA, the CDR3 is TGTGCCAGCAGCTTAACAGGGGGTAACACCGGGGAGCTGTTTTTT. Its protein is CASSLTGGNTGELFF.

This clonotype was detected ten times or more. This chain connects TRBV7-9 to TRBJ2-1; 16 bases map to TRBD2. The junction had 8 bases not matched to a gene; V was cut back by 0 bases and J by 9 bases. The length of the CDR3 is 18 residues. Germline values: CDR1 SEHNR, CDR2 FQNEAQ (reference sequence). The CDR3 spells CASSLADMGLAGGREQFF. The DNA for the CDR3 is TGTGCCAGCAGCTTAGCGGATATGGGACTAGCGGGGGGGCGTGAGCAGTTCTTC.

Remarks on this clonotype: With only one base between it and a far larger clone, this is likely a read error. The J gene is TRBJ2-7, the V gene TRBV6-2 or TRBV6-3; 8 bases are shared with TRBD1. Per the germline V gene, CDR1 is MNHEY and CDR2 is SVGEGT. Unmatched junction bases numbered 10, after V lost 5 bases and J lost 7 bases. The CDR3 contains 14 residues. CDR3 DNA: TGTGCCAGCAGTCGACAGGGGACCGTCAATGAGCAGTACTTC. It specifies CASSRQGTVNEQYF.

This clonotype was detected many times. J is TRBJ2-7 and V is TRBV9; D is undetermined. V lost 3 bases and J lost 5, with 18 bases in between. Germline values: CDR1 SGDLS, CDR2 YYNGEE. The CDR3 covers 15 residues. For the CDR3, the DNA is TGTGCCAGCAGCGCCTCCGGGTTGGGTCTCCACGAGCAGTACTTC. Protein product: CASSASGLGLHEQYF.

In this sample, this clonotype turned up many times. The chain has TRBV30 and TRBJ2-7; either TRBD1 or TRBD2 may supply D (5 bases each). V gave up 3 bases and J gave up 6 bases, with 18 bases separating them. Germline CDR1 and CDR2: GTSNPN and SVGIG (reference sequence). CDR3 length: 14 amino acids. The CDR3 loop reads CAWRPRDPTTEQYF. The DNA for the CDR3 is TGTGCCTGGAGGCCCCGGGACCCGACGACCGAGCAGTACTTC.

In its sample, this clonotype was seen many times. The V gene is TRBV20-1, the J gene TRBJ2-7; maybe TRBD1 (6 bases). The CDR3 extends over 13 amino acids. The V gene lost 2 bases and the J gene lost 2 bases, with 10 bases spanning the gap. Looked up from germline, CDR1 is DFQATT and CDR2 is SNEGSKA (reference sequence). The CDR3 nucleotides are TGCAGTGCTAGAAACAGGGATCCCTACGAGCAGTACTTC. This encodes CSARNRDPYEQYF.

This chain links TRBV7-8 with TRBJ1-5; the D is unclear. TRBJ2-3 explains the end of the DNA better; the J call may be wrong. The CDR3 is made up of 18 amino acids. CDR1 and CDR2 (germline): SGHVS, FQNEAQ. The DNA for the CDR3 is TGTGCCAGCAGCTTAGTTCCGGCCGGCACATATAGCAATCAGCCCCAGTATTTT. Translated: CASSLVPAGTYSNQPQYF.

This clonotype was counted ten times or more. This chain links TRBV10-3 with TRBJ1-5; tentatively, D is TRBD1 (6 bases). The germline gives CDR1 ENHRY, CDR2 SYGVKD. Deletions cut 3 bases from V and 6 bases from J, with 15 bases between. CDR3 length: 15 residues. CDR3 nucleotides: TGTGCCATCAGTGACGAAGGGTCAGGGGTTCAGCCCCAGCATTTT. Its protein product is CAISDEGSGVQPQHF.

This clonotype was detected ten times or more. In nucleotides, the CDR3 is TGTGCCAGCAGACCTGACCGGGGTCTCGGAGAAAAACTGTTTTTT. It translates to CASRPDRGLGEKLFF. V is TRBV27 and J is TRBJ1-4; D remains unclear. In germline, CDR1 is MNHEY, CDR2 SMNVEV (reference sequence). Trimming removed 6 bases from V and 8 bases from J, with 19 bases in between. The CDR3 covers 15 residues. Supplemented by reference TRBV27 and TRBJ1-4, the full variable domain reads EAQVTQNPRYLITVTGKKLTVTCSQNMNHEYMSWYRQDPGLGLRQIYYSMNVEVTDKGDVPEGYKVSRKEKRNFPLILESPSPNQTSLYFCASRPDRGLGEKLFFGSGTQLSVL.

At least ten counts were recorded for this clonotype. The chain has TRBV29-1 and TRBJ2-1; maybe TRBD2 (5 bases). CDR3 length: 16 amino acids. With 1 base removed from V and 1 base from J, the gap between germline ends came to 14 bases. Germline V CDR1 and CDR2: SQVTM, ANQGSEA. DNA of the CDR3: TGCAGCGTTGAAGTGGCCCCGGGGAAATCCTACAATGAGCAGTTCTTC. This sequence encodes CSVEVAPGKSYNEQFF.

In this sample, this clonotype turned up many times. The chain uses TRBV7-2 and TRBJ2-3, with D perhaps being TRBD1 or TRBD2 (6 bases each). Germline V gene data show CDR1 as SGHTA and CDR2 as FQGNSA. V was clipped by 5 bases and J by 1 base, with 19 bases between them. The CDR3 is 17 amino acids. The CDR3 bases are TGTGCCAGCAGCCGGAATAAGGGGGGCGCGGGCACAGATACGCAGTATTTT. Its protein is CASSRNKGGAGTDTQYF.

This clonotype was detected many times. This chain uses TRBV7-3 with TRBJ2-2; perhaps TRBD2 as D (5 bases). The CDR3 contains 14 residues. Trimming removed 4 bases from V and 0 bases from J, with 6 bases in between. The germline V gene encodes CDR1 SGHTA and CDR2 FQGTGA. The chain's CDR3 is CASSSGTNTGELFF. The CDR3 nucleotides read TGTGCCAGCAGCTCCGGGACGAACACCGGGGAGCTGTTTTTT.

Regarding this clonotype: Possible read error: a much larger clone is one base away. CDR3 coding DNA: TGCGACAGCAGGAGAGGGGGCAACTACGAGCAGTACTTC. This gives the protein CDSRRGGNYEQYF. V is TRBV5-1 and J is TRBJ2-7; 7 nucleotides line up with TRBD1. There are 13 residues in the CDR3. Germline assignment: CDR1 SGHRS and CDR2 YFSETQ.

This clonotype occurred many times. The chain couples TRBV12-3 or TRBV12-4 to TRBJ1-2; D not resolved. Trimming took 6 bases from V and 3 from J, leaving 11 bases between them. CDR3 length equals 13 residues. The CDR3 protein is CASRAGEDYGYTF. CDR3 bases: TGTGCCAGCAGAGCTGGGGAGGACTATGGCTACACCTTC.

This clonotype was detected ten times or more. The chain is built from TRBV5-1 and TRBJ2-3; D might be TRBD1 (5 bases). The CDR3 sequence is 15 residues long. Trimming removed 0 bases at V and 4 bases at J, with 12 bases between. The V gene's germline CDR1 is SGHRS and CDR2 YFSETQ. CDR3 nucleotide sequence: TGCGCCAGCAGCTTGGAGGGGAAGGTCGCAGATACGCAGTATTTT. Its protein product is CASSLEGKVADTQYF.

V usage is TRBV30 and J usage is TRBJ1-1, with D maybe TRBD1 (5 bases). This CDR3 contains 11 residues. V lost 4 bases, J lost 11 bases, and 14 bases lay in between. The germline gives CDR1 GTSNPN, CDR2 SVGIG (reference sequence). The CDR3 spells CAWNVAGGAFF. DNA for the CDR3: TGTGCCTGGAACGTGGCCGGGGGGGCTTTCTTT.